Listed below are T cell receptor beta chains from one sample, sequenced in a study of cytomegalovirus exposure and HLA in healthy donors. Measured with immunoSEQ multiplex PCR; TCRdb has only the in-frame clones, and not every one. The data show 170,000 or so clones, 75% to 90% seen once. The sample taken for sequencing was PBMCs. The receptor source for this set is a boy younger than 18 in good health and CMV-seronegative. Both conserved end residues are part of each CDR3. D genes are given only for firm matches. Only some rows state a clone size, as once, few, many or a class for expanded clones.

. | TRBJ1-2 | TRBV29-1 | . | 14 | TGCAGCGTTGAAGATAGCGGCAGGGTGTATGGCTACACCTTC | CSVEDSGRVYGYTF
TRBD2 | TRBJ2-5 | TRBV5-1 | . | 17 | TGCGCCAGCAGCCTCGGACTAGCGGGGCAATTACAAGAGACCCAGTACTTC | CASSLGLAGQLQETQYF
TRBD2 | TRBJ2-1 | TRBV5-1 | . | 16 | TGCGCCAGCAGCTTCACCGGCGGGAGGGCCGAAAATGAGCAGTTCTTC | CASSFTGGRAENEQFF
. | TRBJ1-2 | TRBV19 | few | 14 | TGTGCCAGTAGTGTCCAGGGGAAAGACTATGGCTACACCTTC | CASSVQGKDYGYTF
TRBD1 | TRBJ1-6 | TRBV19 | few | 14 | TGTGCCAGTAGATGGACGGGACAGGGGTCACCCCTCCACTTT | CASRWTGQGSPLHF
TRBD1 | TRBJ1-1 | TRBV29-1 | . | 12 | TGCAGCGTTTGGGACAGGGACACTGAAGCTTTCTTT | CSVWDRDTEAFF
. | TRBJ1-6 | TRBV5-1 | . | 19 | TGCGCCAGCAGCTTACTAACTCCGCGGGGTGGCTCCTATAATTCACCCCTCCACTTT | CASSLLTPRGGSYNSPLHF
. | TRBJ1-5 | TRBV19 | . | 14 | TGTGCCAGTAGTATCGGGTTCCGAAATCAGCCCCAGCATTTT | CASSIGFRNQPQHF
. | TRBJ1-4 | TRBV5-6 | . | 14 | TGTGCCAGCAGCTTGCGACGGGTTGCCGAAAAACTGCTTTTT | CASSLRRVAEKLLF
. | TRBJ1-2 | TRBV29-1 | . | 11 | TGCAGCGTTGAGACAGCCTATGGCTACACCTTC | CSVETAYGYTF
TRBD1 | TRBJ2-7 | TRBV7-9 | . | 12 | TGTGCCACCGACAGGGAGTACTACGAGCAGTACTTC | CATDREYYEQYF
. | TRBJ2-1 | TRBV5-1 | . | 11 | TGCGCCAGCAGCTTCACGGGTGAGCAGTTCTTC | CASSFTGEQFF
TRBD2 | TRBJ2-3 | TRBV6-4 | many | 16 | TGTGCCAGCAGTGAACAAGCGGGGGGGCCGGCAGATACGCAGTATTTT | CASSEQAGGPADTQYF
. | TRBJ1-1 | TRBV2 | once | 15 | TGTGCCAGCAGTGACAGGGCCGCCCTTACTTCTGAAGCTTTCTTT | CASSDRAALTSEAFF
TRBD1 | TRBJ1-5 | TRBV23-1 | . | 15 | TGCGCCAGCAGTCGCGGGACAGATAGCAATCAGCCCCAGCATTTT | CASSRGTDSNQPQHF
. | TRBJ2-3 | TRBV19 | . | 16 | TGTGCCAGTAGTACCAAGCGGGCCATGCTGGTAGATACGCAGTATTTT | CASSTKRAMLVDTQYF
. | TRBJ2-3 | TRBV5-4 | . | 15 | TGTGCCAGCAGCTCAGCCGGCGGGTCAGTGGGTACGCAGTATTTT | CASSSAGGSVGTQYF